This T cell receptor beta chain is from a study of OX40 agonist ivuxolimab in advanced cancers. Only in-frame clones appear in the TCRdb table, and some are missing; sequencing was by immunoSEQ multiplex PCR. The sample has 98,000 or so clones, around 93% seen once. With autoimmune disease history or systemic immunosuppression, patients were excluded. CDR1 and CDR2 from the germline V gene are SNHLY and FYNNEI. The CDR3 has 13 amino acids. The V end was cut by 7 bases, the J end by 7 bases, with 14 bases between. Sequencing was performed on CD4+ or CD8+ T cells sorted from blood, taken in a trial of the OX40 agonist ivuxolimab. This chain joins TRBV2 and TRBJ1-5; D might be TRBD1 (5 bases). This clonotype was obtained from an adult with an advanced solid tumor such as melanoma, head and neck, liver or kidney cancer. The CDR3 is CASTQGPRQPQHF. The CDR3 DNA is TGTGCCAGCACCCAGGGTCCGAGGCAGCCCCAGCATTTT. Full variable domain (missing parts from reference TRBV2 and TRBJ1-5): EPEVTQTPSHQVTQMGQEVILRCVPISNHLYFYWYRQILGQKVEFLVSFYNNEISEKSEIFDDQFSVERPDGSNFTLKIRSTKLEDSAMYFCASTQGPRQPQHFGDGTRLSIL.